This paragraph reports one T cell receptor beta chain. The antigen is not known. V lost 3 bases and J 4 bases, leaving 10 bases between the germline ends. From germline, CDR1 is SNHLY and CDR2 FYNNEI. There are 14 residues in the CDR3. These data originate in a study of T cells in localized non-small cell lung cancer. Whole-study findings and limits: Appearing in adjacent lung were a median about 50 of the top 100 tumor clones. Exceeding tumor, uninvolved adjacent lung had the highest T cell clonality.

The data were produced by immunoSEQ multiplex PCR, yet TCRdb's version contains in-frame clones alone and is incomplete. Of fewer than 45,000 clones detected, about 90% appear once; the ten largest clones hold approximately 2.5%. This chain connects TRBV2 to TRBJ2-1; a weak D match, TRBD2 (6 bases). This receptor was obtained from a female donor older than 55 with stage I squamous cell lung carcinoma. The sample here was peripheral blood, taken before any cancer treatment. CDR3 nucleotides: TGTGCCAGCAGTGATCTAGCGAGTTACAATGAGCAGTTCTTC. Translated: CASSDLASYNEQFF.